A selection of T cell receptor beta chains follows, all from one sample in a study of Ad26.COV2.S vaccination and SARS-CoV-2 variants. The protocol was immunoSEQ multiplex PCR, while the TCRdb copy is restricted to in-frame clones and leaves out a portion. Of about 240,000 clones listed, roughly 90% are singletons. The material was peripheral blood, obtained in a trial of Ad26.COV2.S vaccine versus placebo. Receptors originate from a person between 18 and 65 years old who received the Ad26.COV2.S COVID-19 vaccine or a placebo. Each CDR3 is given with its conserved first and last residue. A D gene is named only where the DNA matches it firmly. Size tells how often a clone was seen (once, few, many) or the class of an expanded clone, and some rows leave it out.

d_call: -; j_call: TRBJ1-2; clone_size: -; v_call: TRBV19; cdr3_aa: CASSIDPTNYGYTF; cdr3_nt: TGTGCCAGTAGTATAGACCCAACTAACTATGGCTACACCTTC
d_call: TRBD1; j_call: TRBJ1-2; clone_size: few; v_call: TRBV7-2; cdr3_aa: CASSLGTGDSGYTF; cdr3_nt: TGTGCCAGCAGCTTAGGAACAGGGGACTCTGGCTACACCTTC
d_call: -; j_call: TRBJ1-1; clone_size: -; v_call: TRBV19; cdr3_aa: CASSKGVNTEAFF; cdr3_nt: TGTGCCAGTAGTAAAGGAGTGAACACTGAAGCTTTCTTT
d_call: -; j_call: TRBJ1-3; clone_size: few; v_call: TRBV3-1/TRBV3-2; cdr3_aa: CASSLGSGNTIYF; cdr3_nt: TGTGCCAGCAGCCTAGGGTCTGGAAACACCATATATTTT
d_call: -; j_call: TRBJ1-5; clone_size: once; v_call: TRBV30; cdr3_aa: CAWSGGGAQPQHF; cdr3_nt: TGTGCCTGGAGTGGGGGTGGGGCCCAGCCCCAGCATTTT
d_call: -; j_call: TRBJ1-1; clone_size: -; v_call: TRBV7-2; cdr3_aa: CASSLRGTLNTEAFF; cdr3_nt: TGTGCCAGCAGCTTAAGGGGGACTTTGAACACTGAAGCTTTCTTT
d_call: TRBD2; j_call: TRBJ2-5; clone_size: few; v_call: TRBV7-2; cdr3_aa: CASSWTSGGAETQYF; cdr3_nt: TGTGCCAGCAGCTGGACTAGCGGGGGGGCAGAGACCCAGTACTTC
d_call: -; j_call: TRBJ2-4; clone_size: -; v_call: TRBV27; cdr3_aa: CASSLGPEYKNIQYF; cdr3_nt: TGTGCCAGCAGTTTAGGGCCGGAGTACAAAAACATTCAGTACTTC
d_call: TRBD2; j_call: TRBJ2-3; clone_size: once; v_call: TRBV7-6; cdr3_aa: CASSTETSGRGSTDTQYF; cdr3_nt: TGTGCCAGCAGCACCGAGACTAGCGGGAGGGGTAGCACAGATACGCAGTATTTT
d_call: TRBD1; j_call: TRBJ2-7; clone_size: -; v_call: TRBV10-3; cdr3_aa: CAISESGGQGSPYEQYF; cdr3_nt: TGTGCCATCAGTGAGTCGGGAGGACAGGGGTCCCCCTACGAGCAGTACTTC
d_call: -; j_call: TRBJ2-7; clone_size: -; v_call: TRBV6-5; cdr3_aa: CASLASTYEQYF; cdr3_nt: TGTGCCAGCCTGGCTAGTACTTACGAGCAGTACTTC
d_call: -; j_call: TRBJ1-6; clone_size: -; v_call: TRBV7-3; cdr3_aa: CASSLKPWTGDSPLHF; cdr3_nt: TGTGCCAGCAGCTTAAAGCCCTGGACCGGGGATTCACCCCTCCACTTT
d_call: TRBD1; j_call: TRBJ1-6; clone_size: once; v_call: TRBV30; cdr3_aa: CAWRRGQGGGNSPLHF; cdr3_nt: TGTGCCTGGAGACGAGGACAGGGAGGAGGGAATTCACCCCTCCACTTT
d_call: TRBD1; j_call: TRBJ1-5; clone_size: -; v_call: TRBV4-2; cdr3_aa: CASSQDLRDRNQPQHF; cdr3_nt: TGTGCCAGCAGCCAAGATCTAAGGGACAGGAATCAGCCCCAGCATTTT
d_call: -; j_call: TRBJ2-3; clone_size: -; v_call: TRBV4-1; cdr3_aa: CASSQPAGYTQYF; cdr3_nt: TGCGCCAGCAGCCAACCCGCCGGGTATACGCAGTATTTT
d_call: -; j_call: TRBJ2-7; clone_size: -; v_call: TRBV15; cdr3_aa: CATSREGRGLNDEQYF; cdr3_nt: TGTGCCACCAGCAGAGAGGGGCGAGGGCTCAACGACGAGCAGTACTTC
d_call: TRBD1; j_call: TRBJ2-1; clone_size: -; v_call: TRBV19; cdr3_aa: CASSKVWGQSSYNEQFF; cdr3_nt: TGTGCCAGTAGCAAAGTCTGGGGACAGAGCTCCTACAATGAGCAGTTCTTC
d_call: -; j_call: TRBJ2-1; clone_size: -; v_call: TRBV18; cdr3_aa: CASPIKKGRFSYNEQFF; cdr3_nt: TGTGCCAGCCCTATCAAGAAGGGCAGGTTCTCCTACAATGAGCAGTTCTTC
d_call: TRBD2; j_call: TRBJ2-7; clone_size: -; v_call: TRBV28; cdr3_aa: CASSSNPPFSGGTYEQYF; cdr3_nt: TGTGCCAGCAGTTCAAACCCCCCATTTAGCGGGGGAACCTACGAGCAGTACTTC
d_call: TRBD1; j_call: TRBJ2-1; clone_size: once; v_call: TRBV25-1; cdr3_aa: CASSWGGQGKNEQFF; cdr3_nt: TGTGCCAGCAGCTGGGGGGGACAGGGGAAGAATGAGCAGTTCTTC
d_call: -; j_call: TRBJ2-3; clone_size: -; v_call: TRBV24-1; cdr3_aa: CATSDLGRGPSTDTQYF; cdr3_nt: TGTGCCACCAGTGATTTGGGCAGGGGACCTAGCACAGATACGCAGTATTTT
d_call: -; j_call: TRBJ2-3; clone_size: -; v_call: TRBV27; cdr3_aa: CASSLGGFTDTQYF; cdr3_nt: TGTGCCAGCAGTTTAGGGGGGTTCACAGATACGCAGTATTTT
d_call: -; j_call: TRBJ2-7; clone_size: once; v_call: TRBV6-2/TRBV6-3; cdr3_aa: CASSYRAITYEQYF; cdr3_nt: TGTGCCAGCAGTTACCGGGCCATAACCTACGAGCAGTACTTC
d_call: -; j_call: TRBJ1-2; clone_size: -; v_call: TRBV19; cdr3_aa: CASSIWSVGGYGYTF; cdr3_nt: TGTGCCAGTAGTATCTGGTCGGTTGGGGGCTATGGCTACACCTTC
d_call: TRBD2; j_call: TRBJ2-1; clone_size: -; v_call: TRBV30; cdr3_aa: CAWRTNSGGYNEQFF; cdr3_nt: TGTGCCTGGAGAACGAATAGCGGGGGTTACAATGAGCAGTTCTTC